This TCR beta chain appears in the sequencing data of a study of blood T cell repertoires in COVID-19. About the study: Samples came from the United States, Italy and Spain, spanning acute and convalescent COVID-19.

A Seattle source enrolled patients during active infection and followed them longitudinally. Germline assignment: CDR1 MGHRA and CDR2 YSYEKL. This CDR3 has 13 amino acids. V dropped 4 bases and J dropped 4 bases, with 10 bases sitting between them. In the original workflow: By means of reference gene primer amplification, nucleated cell counts were estimated. Libraries were prepared by immunoSEQ multiplex PCR; TCRdb keeps only in-frame clonotypes and omits some of them. The V and J calls and clone size are taken from that table; D and trimming were inferred from the DNA. The sample shows under 200,000 clones, roughly nine tenths of them seen only once.

This sequence joins TRBV4-1 and TRBJ1-1, with D possibly being TRBD1 (5 bases). The sequence came from a woman aged 55-69 years with COVID-19, enrolled during active disease. Sequencing was performed on peripheral blood. Here the CDR3 DNA reads TGCGCCAGCAGCCGGGGCCCGGTCACTGAAGCTTTCTTT. Its translation is CASSRGPVTEAFF.